This note documents a single TCR beta chain sequence. This entry is derived from a study of shared clonotypes between healthy human individuals. V dropped 3 bases and J dropped 1; count of bases not matched to a gene: 6. Germline loops: CDR1 WSHSY, CDR2 SAAADI. The CDR3 loop spans 17 amino acids. Data came from immunoSEQ multiplex PCR; TCRdb stores just in-frame clones and leaves some out. Of a few million clones listed, around nine tenths are singletons. The chain has TRBV10-2 and TRBJ2-4; TRBD1 agrees at 10 bases. Material for sequencing was naive CD4+ T cells sorted from blood. The subset denotes: CD45RA+ positively selected. The sequence was collected from a man aged 18 to 30 in good health. CDR3 coding DNA: TGCGCCAGCAGTGATAGGGGACAGGGGCTGGCCAAAAACATTCAGTACTTC. Its translation: CASSDRGQGLAKNIQYF.